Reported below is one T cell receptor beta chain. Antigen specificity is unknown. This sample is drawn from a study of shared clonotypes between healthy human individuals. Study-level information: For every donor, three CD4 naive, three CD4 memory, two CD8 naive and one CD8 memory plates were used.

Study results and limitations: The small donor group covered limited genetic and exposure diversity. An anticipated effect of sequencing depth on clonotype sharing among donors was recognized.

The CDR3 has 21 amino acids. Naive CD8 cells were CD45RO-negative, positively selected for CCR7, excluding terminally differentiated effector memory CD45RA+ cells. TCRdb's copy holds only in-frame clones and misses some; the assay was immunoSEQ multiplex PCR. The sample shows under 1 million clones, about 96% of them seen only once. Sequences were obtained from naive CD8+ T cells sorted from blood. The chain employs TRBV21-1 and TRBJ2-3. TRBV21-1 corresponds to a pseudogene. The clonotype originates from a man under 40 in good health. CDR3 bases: TGTGCCAGCAGCAAAGTCTCCCAGGACCTAATAAAAAGAATCGGCACAGATACGCAGTATTTT. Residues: CASSKVSQDLIKRIGTDTQYF.